This T cell receptor beta chain was identified during a study of early T cells in non-severe SARS-CoV-2 infection. Overall study context: The input, bulk RNA from unsorted whole blood, was sequenced, and chains were unpaired.

This clonotype has just a few counts. Antigen specificity is unknown. Study-wide results and limits: Reliance on VDJdb matching favored anti-spike CD8 responses; private and CD4 specificities were missed.

The CDR3 sequence is 13 residues long. Germline CDR1 SGHTA, CDR2 FQGNSA. Trimming stripped 1 base from V and 3 bases from J, with 6 bases between. Individual cDNA molecules each received unique molecular identifiers attached to them. TCRdb fed the 5' RACE reads into MiXCR, producing one record per CDR3 protein. The sample yields approximately 45,000 distinct CDR3 sequences, roughly 6.2% seen once. The rearrangement uses TRBV7-2 and TRBJ2-5; D not resolved. The receptor's source is an adult who was a healthcare worker with PCR-confirmed SARS-CoV-2 infection or an uninfected control (not recorded which). The material sequenced was whole blood. CDR3: CASSLEAEETQYF. For the CDR3, the DNA is TGTGCCAGCAGCTTAGAAGCTGAAGAGACCCAGTACTTC.